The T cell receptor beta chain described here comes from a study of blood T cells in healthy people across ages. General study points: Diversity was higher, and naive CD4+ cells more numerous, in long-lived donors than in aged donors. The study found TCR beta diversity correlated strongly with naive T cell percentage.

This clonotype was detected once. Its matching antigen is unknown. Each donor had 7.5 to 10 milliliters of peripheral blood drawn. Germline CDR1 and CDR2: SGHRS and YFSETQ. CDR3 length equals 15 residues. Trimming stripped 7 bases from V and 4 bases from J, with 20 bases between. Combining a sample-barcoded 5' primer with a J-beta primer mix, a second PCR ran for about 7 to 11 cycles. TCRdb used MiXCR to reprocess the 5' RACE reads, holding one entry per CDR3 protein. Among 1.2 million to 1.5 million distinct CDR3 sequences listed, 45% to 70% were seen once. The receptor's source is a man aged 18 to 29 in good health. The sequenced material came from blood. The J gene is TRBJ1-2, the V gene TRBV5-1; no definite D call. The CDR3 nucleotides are TGCGCCAGCTGGGGTTCGTCAGGCGAGAGCTATGGCTACACCTTC. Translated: CASWGSSGESYGYTF.